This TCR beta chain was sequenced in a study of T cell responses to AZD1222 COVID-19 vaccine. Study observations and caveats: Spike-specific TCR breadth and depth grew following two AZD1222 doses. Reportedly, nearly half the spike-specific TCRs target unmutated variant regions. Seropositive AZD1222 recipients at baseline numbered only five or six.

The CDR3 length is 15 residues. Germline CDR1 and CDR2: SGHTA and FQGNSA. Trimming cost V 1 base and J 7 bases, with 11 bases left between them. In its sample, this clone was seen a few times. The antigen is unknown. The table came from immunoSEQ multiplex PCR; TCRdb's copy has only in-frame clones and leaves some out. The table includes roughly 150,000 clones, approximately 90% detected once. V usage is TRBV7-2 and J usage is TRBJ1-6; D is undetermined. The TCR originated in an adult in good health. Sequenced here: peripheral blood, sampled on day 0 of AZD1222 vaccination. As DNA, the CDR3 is TGTGCCAGCAGCTTAGACGGCGGGAGAAATTCACCCCTCCACTTT. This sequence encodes CASSLDGGRNSPLHF.